This note documents a single TCR beta chain sequence. Its matching antigen is unknown. These data are taken from a study of Ad26.COV2.S vaccination and SARS-CoV-2 variants. Study summary: Ad26.COV2.S, an intramuscular injection, was given once or twice 56 days apart. Points from the study as a whole: Spike-specific CD8+ and CD4+ T cell responses reportedly showed substantial breadth after vaccination. Vaccinees displayed broader spike-specific TCR repertoires than placebo recipients. Vaccinees and placebo recipients showed similar non-spike TCR breadth.

The CDR3 sequence is 14 residues long. Germline V gene sequence: CDR1 SEHNR, CDR2 FQNEAQ (reference sequence). Trimming stripped 5 bases from V and 2 bases from J, with 9 bases between. As for treatment: around 19 received Ad26.COV2.S at low or high dose, single or two shots; roughly 5 received placebo; per-sample allocation not given. Specimen acquisition occurred on day 63 following the initial vaccine or placebo injection. Only in-frame clones appear in the TCRdb table, and some are missing; sequencing was by immunoSEQ multiplex PCR. The sample has 410,000 or so clones, over 80% seen once. The source material was peripheral blood, sampled in a trial of Ad26.COV2.S vaccine versus placebo. The rearrangement links TRBV7-9 to TRBJ1-4; D not resolved. The origin of this receptor is a person between 18 and 65 years old who received the Ad26.COV2.S COVID-19 vaccine or a placebo. The CDR3 reads CASSPRATNEKLFF. The CDR3 bases are TGTGCCAGCAGCCCCCGGGCGACTAATGAAAAACTGTTTTTT. Using reference TRBV7-9 and TRBJ1-4 for the parts outside the CDR3, the full variable domain is DTGVSQNPRHKITKRGQNVTFRCDPISEHNRLYWYRQTLGQGPEFLTYFQNEAQLEKSRLLSDRFSAERPKGSFSTLEIQRTEQGDSAMYLCASSPRATNEKLFFGSGTQLSVL.